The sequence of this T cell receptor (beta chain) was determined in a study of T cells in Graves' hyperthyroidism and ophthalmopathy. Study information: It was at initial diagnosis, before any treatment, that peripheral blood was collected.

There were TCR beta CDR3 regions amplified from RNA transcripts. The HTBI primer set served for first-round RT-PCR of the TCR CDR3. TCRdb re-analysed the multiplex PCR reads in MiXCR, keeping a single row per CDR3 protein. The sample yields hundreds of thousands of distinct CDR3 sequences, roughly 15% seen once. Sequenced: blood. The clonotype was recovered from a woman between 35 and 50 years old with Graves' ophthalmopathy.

This CDR3 reads CASSLEQTYGYTF. The CDR3 bases are TGTGCCAGCAGTTTAGAACAGACGTATGGCTACACCTTC. This chain links TRBV12-3 or TRBV12-4 with TRBJ1-2; D uncertain. The germline V and J ends were trimmed by 1 base and 5 bases, with 8 bases remaining between them. CDR3 length: 13 residues.